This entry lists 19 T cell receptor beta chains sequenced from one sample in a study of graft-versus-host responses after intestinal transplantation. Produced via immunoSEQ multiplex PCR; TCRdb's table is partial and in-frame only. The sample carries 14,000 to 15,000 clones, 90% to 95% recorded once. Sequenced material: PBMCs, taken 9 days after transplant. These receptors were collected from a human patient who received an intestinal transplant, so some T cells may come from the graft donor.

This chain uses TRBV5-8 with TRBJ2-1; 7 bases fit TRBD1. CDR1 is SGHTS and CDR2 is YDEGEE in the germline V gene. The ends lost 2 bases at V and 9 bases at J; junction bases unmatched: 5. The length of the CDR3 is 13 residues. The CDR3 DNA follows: TGTGCCAGCAGCTTAACAGGGGCGGGTGAGCAGTTCTTC. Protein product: CASSLTGAGEQFF.

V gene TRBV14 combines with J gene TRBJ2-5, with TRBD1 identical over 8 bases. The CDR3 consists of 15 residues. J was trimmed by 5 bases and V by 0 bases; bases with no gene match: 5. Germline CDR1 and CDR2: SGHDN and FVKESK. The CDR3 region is CASSQDGRGLETQYF. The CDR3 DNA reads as TGTGCCAGCAGCCAAGACGGCAGGGGGCTTGAGACCCAGTACTTC. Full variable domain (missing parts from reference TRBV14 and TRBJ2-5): EAGVTQFPSHSVIEKGQTVTLRCDPISGHDNLYWYRRVMGKEIKFLLHFVKESKQDESGMPNNRFLAERTGGTYSTLKVQPAELEDSGVYFCASSQDGRGLETQYFGPGTRLLVL.

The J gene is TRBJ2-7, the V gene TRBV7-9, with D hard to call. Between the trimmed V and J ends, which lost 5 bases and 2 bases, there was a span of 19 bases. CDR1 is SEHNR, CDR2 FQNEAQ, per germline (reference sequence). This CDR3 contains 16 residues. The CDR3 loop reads CASSPPPPYQAYEQYF. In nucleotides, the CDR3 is TGTGCCAGCAGCCCCCCCCCGCCCTACCAAGCCTACGAGCAGTACTTC.

CDR3 nucleotide sequence: TGTGCCAGCAGCAAGACTAGCGCTTCCTACGAGCAGTACTTC. Its protein is CASSKTSASYEQYF. The V gene is TRBV13, the J gene TRBJ2-7; 8 bases match TRBD2. Germline assignment: CDR1 PRHDT and CDR2 FYEKMQ (reference sequence). The CDR3 sequence is 14 residues long. V lost 5 bases and J lost 1; bases outside the gene matches: 4.

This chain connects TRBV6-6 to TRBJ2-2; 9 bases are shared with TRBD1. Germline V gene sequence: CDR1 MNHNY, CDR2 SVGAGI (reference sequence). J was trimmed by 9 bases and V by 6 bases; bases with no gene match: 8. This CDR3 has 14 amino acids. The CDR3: CASRQLQGARELFF. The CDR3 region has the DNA TGTGCCAGCAGACAACTACAGGGGGCCCGGGAGCTGTTTTTT.

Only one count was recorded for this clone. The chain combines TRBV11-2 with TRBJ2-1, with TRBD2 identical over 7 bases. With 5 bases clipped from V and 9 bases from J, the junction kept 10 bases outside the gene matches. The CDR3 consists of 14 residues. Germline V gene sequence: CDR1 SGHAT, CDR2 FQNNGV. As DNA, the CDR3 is TGTGCCAGCAGCCCAGGACGGGAGGTGCCTGAGCAGTTCTTC. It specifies CASSPGREVPEQFF.

Here the CDR3 reads CAVPQERRADTQYF. The CDR3 bases are TGCGCCGTCCCACAGGAGAGGAGAGCAGATACGCAGTATTTT. This chain uses TRBV10-1 with TRBJ2-3; possibly TRBD1 for D (5 bases). CDR1 and CDR2 from the germline V gene are WNHNN and SYGVQD (reference sequence). The CDR3 is 14 residues long. V dropped 11 bases and J dropped 4 bases, with 19 bases sitting between them.

CDR3 in DNA: TGTGCCAGCGGGTTGACAGGGTCCTACGAGCAGTACTTC. It specifies CASGLTGSYEQYF. The chain has TRBV27 and TRBJ2-7, with 7 bases matching TRBD1. Losses at the gene ends were 8 bases for V and 1 base for J; bases not matched to a gene: 5. The CDR3 totals 13 residues. The germline V gene encodes CDR1 MNHEY and CDR2 SMNVEV (reference sequence).

This chain's CDR3 is CASSLPGASGNTIYF. In DNA, the CDR3 is TGTGCCAGCAGTTTACCGGGAGCCTCTGGAAACACCATATATTTT. V is TRBV28 and J is TRBJ1-3; D is ambiguous. V was clipped by 2 bases and J by 0 bases, with 8 bases between them. From germline, CDR1 is MDHEN and CDR2 SYDVKM. The CDR3 contains 15 residues.

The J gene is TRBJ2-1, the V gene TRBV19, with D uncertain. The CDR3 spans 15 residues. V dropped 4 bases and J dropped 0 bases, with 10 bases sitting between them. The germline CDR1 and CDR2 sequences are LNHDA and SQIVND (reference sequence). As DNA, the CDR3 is TGTGCCAGTAGTACAGACGATCTCTCCTACAATGAGCAGTTCTTC. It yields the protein CASSTDDLSYNEQFF.

CDR3 protein: CASSLDWYTEAFF. For the CDR3, the DNA is TGTGCCAGCAGCCTTGATTGGTACACTGAAGCTTTCTTT. The chain is built from TRBV27 and TRBJ1-1; D not resolved. The CDR3 is 13 residues long. With 6 bases removed from V and 3 bases from J, the gap between germline ends came to 11 bases. The germline V gene has CDR1 MNHEY and CDR2 SMNVEV (reference sequence).

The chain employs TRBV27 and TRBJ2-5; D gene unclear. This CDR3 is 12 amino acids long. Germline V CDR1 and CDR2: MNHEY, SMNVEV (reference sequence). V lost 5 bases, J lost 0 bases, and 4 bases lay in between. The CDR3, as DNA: TGTGCCAGCAGTAAGTACCAAGAGACCCAGTACTTC. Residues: CASSKYQETQYF.

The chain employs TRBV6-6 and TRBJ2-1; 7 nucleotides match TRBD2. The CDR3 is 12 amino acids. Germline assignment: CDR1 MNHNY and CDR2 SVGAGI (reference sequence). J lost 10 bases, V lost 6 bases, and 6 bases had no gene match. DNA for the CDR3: TGTGCCAGCAGACAGCTAGCGGAAGAGCAGTTCTTC. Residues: CASRQLAEEQFF.

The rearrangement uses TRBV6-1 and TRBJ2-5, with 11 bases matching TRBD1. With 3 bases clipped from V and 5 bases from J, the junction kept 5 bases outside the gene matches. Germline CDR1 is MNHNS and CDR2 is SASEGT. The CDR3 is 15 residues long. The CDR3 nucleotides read TGTGCCAGCAGTGACGGGACAGGGGGTTACGAGACCCAGTACTTC. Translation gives CASSDGTGGYETQYF.

CDR3 bases: TGTGCCAGCAGCTTCAGCTCTGACGAGCAGTACTTC. Translated, it gives CASSFSSDEQYF. The chain carries TRBV11-2 and TRBJ2-7; D gene ambiguous. CDR1 is SGHAT, CDR2 FQNNGV, per germline. Trimming cost V 3 bases and J 5 bases, with 8 bases left between them. The CDR3 has 12 amino acids.

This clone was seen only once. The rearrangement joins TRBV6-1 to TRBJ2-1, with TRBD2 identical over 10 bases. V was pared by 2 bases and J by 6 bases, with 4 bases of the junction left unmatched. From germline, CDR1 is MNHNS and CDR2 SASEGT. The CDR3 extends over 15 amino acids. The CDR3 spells CASSEIGLAANEQFF. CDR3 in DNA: TGTGCCAGCAGTGAAATTGGACTAGCGGCCAATGAGCAGTTCTTC.

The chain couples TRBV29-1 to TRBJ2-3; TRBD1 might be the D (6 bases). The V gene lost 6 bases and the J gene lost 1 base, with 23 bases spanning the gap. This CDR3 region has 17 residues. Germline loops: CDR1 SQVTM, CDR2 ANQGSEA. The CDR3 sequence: CSVEASTRGGGTDTQYF. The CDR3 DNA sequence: TGCAGCGTCGAGGCGAGCACCAGGGGTGGTGGCACAGATACGCAGTATTTT.

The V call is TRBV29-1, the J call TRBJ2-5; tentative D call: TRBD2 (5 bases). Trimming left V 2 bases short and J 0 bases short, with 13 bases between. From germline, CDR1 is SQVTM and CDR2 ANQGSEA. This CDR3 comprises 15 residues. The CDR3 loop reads CSVEYWGSDQETQYF. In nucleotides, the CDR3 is TGCAGCGTTGAATATTGGGGTAGCGACCAAGAGACCCAGTACTTC.

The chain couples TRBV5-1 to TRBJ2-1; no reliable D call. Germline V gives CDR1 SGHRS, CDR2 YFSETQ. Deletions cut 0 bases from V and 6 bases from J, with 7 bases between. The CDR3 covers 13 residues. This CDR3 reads CASSLAPSNEQFF. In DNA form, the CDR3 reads TGCGCCAGCAGCTTGGCGCCCAGCAATGAGCAGTTCTTC.